These 21 T cell receptor beta chains came from one sample sequenced in a study of blood T cell repertoires in COVID-19. TCRdb's table, derived via immunoSEQ multiplex PCR, lists solely in-frame clones and lacks some. The sample has about 120,000 clones, about 91% seen once. The sample consisted of peripheral blood. These receptors were obtained from a woman aged 45 to 65 with active or convalescent COVID-19.

This clone appeared a single time. This rearrangement joins TRBV28 to TRBJ1-3; D might be TRBD1 (6 bases). V shed 5 bases and J shed 3 bases, with 11 bases lying between them. This CDR3 is 14 amino acids long. CDR1 MDHEN and CDR2 SYDVKM come from the germline V gene. CDR3 DNA: TGTGCCAGCAGTGACGGGACACGTGGAAACACCATATATTTT. Translated, it gives CASSDGTRGNTIYF.

J is TRBJ2-4 and V is TRBV11-2; D may be TRBD1 (5 bases). The CDR3 totals 13 residues. The ends were cut back, 1 base at V and 5 bases at J, with 6 bases in the middle. Germline CDR1 is SGHAT and CDR2 is FQNNGV. The CDR3 sequence is CASSLGGENIQYF. The CDR3 bases are TGTGCCAGCAGCTTAGGGGGCGAAAACATTCAGTACTTC.

A few counts support this clone. V gene TRBV7-6 combines with J gene TRBJ2-7; D unresolved. Germline V gene lookup returns CDR1 SGHVS and CDR2 FNYEAQ. The CDR3 loop spans 13 amino acids. V dropped 2 bases and J dropped 6 bases, with 11 bases sitting between them. DNA of the CDR3: TGTGCCAGCAGCTTATCCCTCTCTTCCGAGCAGTACTTC. Translating gives CASSLSLSSEQYF. The full variable domain, its missing parts supplied by reference TRBV7-6 and TRBJ2-7, is GAGVSQSPRYKVTKRGQDVALRCDPISGHVSLYWYRQALGQGPEFLTYFNYEAQQDKSGLPNDRFSAERPEGSISTLTIQRTEQRDSAMYRCASSLSLSSEQYFGPGTRLTVT.

The CDR3 sequence: CASSPRVAGPTDTQYF. The CDR3 nucleotides are TGCGCCAGCAGTCCCCGGGTAGCGGGACCCACAGATACGCAGTATTTT. J is TRBJ2-3 and V is TRBV5-1, with 8 bases that match TRBD2. The germline V gene has CDR1 SGHRS and CDR2 YFSETQ. V lost 5 bases to trimming and J lost 2 bases; unmatched junction nucleotides: 10. There are 16 residues in the CDR3.

The V call is TRBV9, the J call TRBJ2-7; TRBD2 matches 10 bases. Trimming at V came to 3 bases and at J to 6 bases, leaving 9 bases not matched to a gene. Per the germline V gene, CDR1 is SGDLS and CDR2 is YYNGEE. The CDR3 has 15 amino acids. CDR3 loop: CASSAGASGSSEQYF. CDR3 sequence (DNA): TGTGCCAGCAGCGCAGGGGCTAGCGGGAGTTCCGAGCAGTACTTC.

With respect to this clone: One junction end does not reproduce the germline sequence, and a read error may be involved. The chain is built from TRBV7-7 and TRBJ2-5; unclear D gene. Germline V CDR1 and CDR2: SSHAT, FNYEAQ (reference sequence). This CDR3 region has 13 residues. As DNA, the CDR3 is TGTGCTAGCAGCTTACGACTCACAGAGACCCAGTACTTC. Its translation is CASSLRLTETQYF.

V gene TRBV12-3 or TRBV12-4 combines with J gene TRBJ1-5; weak D call: TRBD1 (5 bases). V was cut by 1 base and J by 12 bases, with 7 bases left in between. The CDR3 covers 11 residues. CDR3 bases: TGTGCCAGCAGTTTAGGGGGCGTCCAGCATTTT. It yields the protein CASSLGGVQHF.

The rearrangement links TRBV27 to TRBJ2-7; D perhaps matches TRBD2 (5 bases). The CDR3 runs 13 residues. Germline V gene sequence: CDR1 MNHEY, CDR2 SMNVEV (reference sequence). Trimming removed 3 bases from V and 5 bases from J, with 11 bases in between. The DNA of the CDR3 is TGTGCCAGCAGTTTTGAGGGTTGGGACGAGCAGTACTTC. Encoded protein: CASSFEGWDEQYF.

The chain couples TRBV7-8 to TRBJ2-3; D is unresolved. Trimming stripped 5 bases from V and 6 bases from J, with 15 bases between. The CDR3 consists of 14 residues. Germline CDR1 is SGHVS and CDR2 is FQNEAQ. CDR3 sequence: CASSVATDGDTQYF. CDR3 sequence (DNA): TGTGCCAGCAGCGTCGCCACAGACGGCGATACGCAGTATTTT.

The chain carries TRBV7-3 and TRBJ2-2; 10 nucleotides line up with TRBD2. CDR3 length: 15 amino acids. CDR1 SGHTA and CDR2 FQGTGA come from the germline V gene. Trimming took 5 bases from V and 2 from J; bases not matched to a gene: 2. The DNA for the CDR3 is TGTGCCAGCAGCCAACTAGCGGGAAACACCGGGGAGCTGTTTTTT. The encoded protein is CASSQLAGNTGELFF.

CDR3 amino acids: CASSSGNEQFF. The CDR3 DNA reads TGTGCCAGCAGCTCCGGCAATGAGCAGTTCTTC. The chain is built from TRBV11-2 and TRBJ2-1; D unresolved. The germline V gene encodes CDR1 SGHAT and CDR2 FQNNGV. The CDR3 is 11 residues long. Trimming cost V 4 bases and J 6 bases, with 4 bases left between them.

The chain recombines TRBV25-1 with TRBJ1-2; TRBD1 matches at 12 bases. This CDR3 spans 13 amino acids. CDR1 is MGHDK and CDR2 is SYGVNS in the germline V gene. The ends lost 8 bases at V and 3 bases at J; junction bases unmatched: 1. DNA for the CDR3: TGTGCCAGCGGGACAGGGGGCGACTATGGCTACACCTTC. It yields the protein CASGTGGDYGYTF.

This chain links TRBV29-1 with TRBJ1-4; D is unclear. The ends were cut back, 6 bases at V and 3 bases at J, with 17 bases in the middle. The CDR3 sequence is 15 residues long. Per the germline V gene, CDR1 is SQVTM and CDR2 is ANQGSEA. The CDR3 DNA sequence: TGCAGCGTCGCAGATATCGGGGAAGCTAATGAAAAACTGTTTTTT. Translated, it gives CSVADIGEANEKLFF.

This chain joins TRBV7-8 and TRBJ1-3; a weak D match, TRBD1 (6 bases). The CDR3 runs to 16 residues. In germline, CDR1 is SGHVS, CDR2 FQNEAQ. V dropped 2 bases and J dropped 0 bases, with 11 bases sitting between them. The CDR3 loop is CASSLPTGSSGNTIYF. CDR3 in DNA: TGTGCCAGCAGCTTACCTACAGGGAGCTCTGGAAACACCATATATTTT.

V usage is TRBV9 and J usage is TRBJ2-3; D is unresolved. The CDR3 sequence is 17 residues long. The V and J ends lost 3 bases and 0 bases respectively, with 17 bases between them. Germline lookup yields CDR1 SGDLS and CDR2 YYNGEE. CDR3 nucleotide sequence: TGTGCCAGCAGCGCCGTCAATGTAGTCACTAGCACAGATACGCAGTATTTT. It is translated as CASSAVNVVTSTDTQYF.

Only one count was recorded for this clone. J is TRBJ2-5 and V is TRBV7-2; D might be TRBD1 (5 bases). The ends were cut back, 1 base at V and 1 base at J, with 10 bases in the middle. CDR1 is SGHTA, CDR2 FQGNSA, per germline. This CDR3 has 15 residues. The CDR3 DNA follows: TGTGCCAGCAGCTTAGAGGGGTGGAGCCAAGAGACCCAGTACTTC. This gives the protein CASSLEGWSQETQYF.

The rearrangement joins TRBV6-1 to TRBJ2-7; weak D call: TRBD1 (5 bases). This CDR3 has 16 amino acids. The germline gives CDR1 MNHNS, CDR2 SASEGT. Deletions cut 0 bases from V and 0 bases from J, with 12 bases between. CDR3: CASSEASTVNSYEQYF. CDR3 nucleotide sequence: TGTGCCAGCAGTGAAGCCTCGACAGTTAACTCCTACGAGCAGTACTTC.

The chain couples TRBV9 to TRBJ2-1, with D possibly TRBD2 on 7 matching bases. Per the germline V gene, CDR1 is SGDLS and CDR2 is YYNGEE. The ends were cut back, 4 bases at V and 5 bases at J, with 19 bases in the middle. This CDR3 is built from 16 residues. The CDR3 protein is CASSPRGGQGNNEQFF. The CDR3 bases are TGTGCCAGCAGCCCTAGGGGGGGGCAGGGAAACAATGAGCAGTTCTTC. Looking up the rest from reference TRBV9 and TRBJ2-1 gives the full variable domain: DSGVTQTPKHLITATGQRVTLRCSPRSGDLSVYWYQQSLDQGLQFLIQYYNGEERAKGNILERFSAQQFPDLHSELNLSSLELGDSALYFCASSPRGGQGNNEQFFGPGTRLTVL.

Of note for this clone: The junction departs from the called germline gene at one end, perhaps through a read error. The chain's CDR3 is CASRIAGANEQFF. Written as DNA, the CDR3 is TGTGCCAGTAGAATAGCGGGAGCCAATGAGCAGTTCTTC. The chain uses TRBV19 and TRBJ2-1; 9 bases map to TRBD2. The germline V gene encodes CDR1 LNHDA and CDR2 SQIVND (reference sequence). This CDR3 is built from 13 residues.

CDR3 loop: CASSLDRDTAYEQYF. CDR3 bases: TGTGCCAGCAGCCTAGATCGGGACACAGCCTACGAGCAGTACTTC. The V gene is TRBV7-2, the J gene TRBJ2-7; D perhaps matches TRBD1 (6 bases). Germline V CDR1 and CDR2: SGHTA, FQGNSA. V was pared by 5 bases and J by 2 bases, with 16 bases between. The CDR3 spans 15 residues.

The rearrangement uses TRBV6-2 or TRBV6-3 and TRBJ2-1; maybe TRBD1 (6 bases). The V gene's germline CDR1 is MNHEY and CDR2 SVGEGT. Trimming took 0 bases from V and 1 from J, leaving 13 bases between them. This CDR3 region has 17 residues. Here the CDR3 DNA reads TGTGCCAGCAGTTACTCGATCCAGAGGGGGTCCTACAATGAGCAGTTCTTC. It yields the protein CASSYSIQRGSYNEQFF.